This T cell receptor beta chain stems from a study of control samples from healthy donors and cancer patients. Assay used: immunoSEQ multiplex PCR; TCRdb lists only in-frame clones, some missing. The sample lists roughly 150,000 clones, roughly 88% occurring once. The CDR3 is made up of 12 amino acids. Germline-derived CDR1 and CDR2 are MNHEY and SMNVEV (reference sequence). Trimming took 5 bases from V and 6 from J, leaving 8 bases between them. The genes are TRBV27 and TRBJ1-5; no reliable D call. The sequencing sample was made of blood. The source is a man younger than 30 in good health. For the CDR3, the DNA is TGTGCCAGCAGTGAGTACGGTCAGCCCCAGCATTTT. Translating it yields CASSEYGQPQHF.